The sequence of this T cell receptor (beta chain) was determined in a study of blood T cell repertoires in COVID-19. About the study: COVID-19 samples from acute and convalescent phases originated in the United States, Italy and Spain.

The junction had 1 base not matched to a gene; V was cut back by 0 bases and J by 0 bases. The CDR3 contains 16 residues. The germline CDR1 and CDR2 sequences are LGHDT and YNNKEL (reference sequence). The authors' processing: Reference gene primer amplification in the assay estimated nucleated cell counts. TCRdb keeps only in-frame clones here, not all; method: immunoSEQ multiplex PCR. That table gives V, J and clone size, and the DNA gave D and trimming. The sample carries about 25,000 clones, more than 75% recorded once. This clonotype was obtained from a man in his fifties with active COVID-19. The sequencing sample was made of peripheral blood. The chain uses TRBV3-1 (or the pseudogene TRBV3-2) and TRBJ2-2; 7 bases are a match to TRBD2. The CDR3 DNA sequence: TGTGCCAGCAGCCAAGACGCGGGGGCGAACACCGGGGAGCTGTTTTTT. Its translation: CASSQDAGANTGELFF.